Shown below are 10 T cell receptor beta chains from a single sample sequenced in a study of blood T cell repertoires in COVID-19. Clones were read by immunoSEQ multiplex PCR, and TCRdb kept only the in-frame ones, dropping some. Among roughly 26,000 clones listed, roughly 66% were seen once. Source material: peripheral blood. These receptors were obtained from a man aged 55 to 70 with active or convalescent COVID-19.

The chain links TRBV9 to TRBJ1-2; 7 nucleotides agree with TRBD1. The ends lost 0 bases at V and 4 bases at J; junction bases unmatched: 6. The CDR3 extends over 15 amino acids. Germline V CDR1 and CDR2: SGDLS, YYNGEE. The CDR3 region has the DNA TGTGCCAGCAGCGTAGAGATAGGGGGCGCCTATGGCTACACCTTC. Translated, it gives CASSVEIGGAYGYTF.

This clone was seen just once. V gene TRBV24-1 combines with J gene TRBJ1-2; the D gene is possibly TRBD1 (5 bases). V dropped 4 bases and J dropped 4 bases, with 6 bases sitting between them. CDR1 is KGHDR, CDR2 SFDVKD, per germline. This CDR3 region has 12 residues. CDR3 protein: CATSDQGYGYTF. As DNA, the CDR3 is TGTGCCACCAGTGACCAGGGCTATGGCTACACCTTC.

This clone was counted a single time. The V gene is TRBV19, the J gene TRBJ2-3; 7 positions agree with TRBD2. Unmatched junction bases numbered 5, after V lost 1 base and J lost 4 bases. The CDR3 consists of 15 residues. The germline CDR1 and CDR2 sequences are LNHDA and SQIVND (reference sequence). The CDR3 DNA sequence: TGTGCCAGTAGTATAGTAGCGGGCGGGGCAGATACGCAGTATTTT. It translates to CASSIVAGGADTQYF.

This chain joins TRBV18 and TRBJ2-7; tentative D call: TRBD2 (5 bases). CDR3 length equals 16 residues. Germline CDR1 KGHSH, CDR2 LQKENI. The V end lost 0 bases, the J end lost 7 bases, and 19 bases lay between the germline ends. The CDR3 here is CASSPPRQSERREQYF. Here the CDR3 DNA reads TGTGCCAGCTCACCACCTCGCCAGAGCGAAAGGAGGGAGCAGTACTTC.

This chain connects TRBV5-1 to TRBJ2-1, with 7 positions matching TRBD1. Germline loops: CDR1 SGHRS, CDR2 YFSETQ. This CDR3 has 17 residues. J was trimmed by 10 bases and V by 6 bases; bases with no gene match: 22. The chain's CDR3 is CASNGRDSLKAEGEQFF. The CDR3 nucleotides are TGCGCCAGCAATGGCCGGGACAGCTTAAAAGCTGAGGGGGAGCAGTTCTTC.

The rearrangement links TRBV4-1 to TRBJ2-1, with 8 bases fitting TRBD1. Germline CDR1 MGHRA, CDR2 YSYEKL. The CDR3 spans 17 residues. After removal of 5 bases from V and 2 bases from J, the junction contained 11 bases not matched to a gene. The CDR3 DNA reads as TGCGCCAGCAGCGACAGGGGTGGAGGGAGTACCTACAATGAGCAGTTCTTC. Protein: CASSDRGGGSTYNEQFF.

CDR3: CASSLMKGSGGLNNEQFF. The CDR3 coding sequence is TGCGCCAGCAGCTTGATGAAAGGGAGCGGGGGGCTCAATAATGAGCAGTTCTTC. The chain links TRBV5-1 to TRBJ2-1; 9 nucleotides agree with TRBD2. Germline CDR1 and CDR2: SGHRS and YFSETQ. Trimming at V came to 1 base and at J to 7 bases, leaving 15 bases not matched to a gene. This CDR3 has 18 amino acids.

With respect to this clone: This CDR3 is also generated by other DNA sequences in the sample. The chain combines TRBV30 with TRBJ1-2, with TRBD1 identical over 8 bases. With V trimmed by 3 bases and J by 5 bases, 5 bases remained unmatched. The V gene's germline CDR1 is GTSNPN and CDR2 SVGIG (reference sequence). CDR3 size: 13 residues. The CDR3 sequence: CAWSRDRPYGYTF. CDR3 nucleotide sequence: TGTGCCTGGAGCCGGGACAGGCCTTATGGCTACACCTTC. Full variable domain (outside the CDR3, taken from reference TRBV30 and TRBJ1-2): SQTIHQWPATLVQPVGSPLSLECTVEGTSNPNLYWYRQAAGRGLQLLFYSVGIGQISSEVPQNLSASRPQDRQFILSSKKLLLSDSGFYLCAWSRDRPYGYTFGSGTRLTVV.

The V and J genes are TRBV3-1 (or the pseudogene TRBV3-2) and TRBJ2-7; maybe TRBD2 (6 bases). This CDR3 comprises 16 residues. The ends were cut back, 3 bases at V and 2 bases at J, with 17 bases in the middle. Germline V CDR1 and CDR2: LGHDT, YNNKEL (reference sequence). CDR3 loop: CASSHPYARGTYEQYF. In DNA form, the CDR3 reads TGTGCCAGCAGCCATCCCTACGCGCGGGGAACCTACGAGCAGTACTTC.

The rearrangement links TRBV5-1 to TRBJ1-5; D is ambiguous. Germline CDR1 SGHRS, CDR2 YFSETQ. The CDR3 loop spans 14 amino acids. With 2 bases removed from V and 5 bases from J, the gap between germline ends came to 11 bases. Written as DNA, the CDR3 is TGCGCCAGCAGCTTTGGAGACCTCGATCAGCCCCAGCATTTT. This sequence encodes CASSFGDLDQPQHF.